The 8 T cell receptor beta chains listed next were all sequenced from one sample in a study of blood T cell repertoires in COVID-19. TCRdb keeps only in-frame clones here, not all; method: immunoSEQ multiplex PCR. The sample carries over 120,000 clones, 65% to 90% recorded once. Sequencing was done on a sample of peripheral blood. The receptors were sampled from a human donor in a cohort sampled during active COVID-19.

This chain joins TRBV5-6 and TRBJ2-5; 8 positions agree with TRBD1. Per the germline V gene, CDR1 is SGHDT and CDR2 is YYEEEE. Trimming removed 6 bases from V and 7 bases from J; junction bases left unmatched: 8. This CDR3 is 13 amino acids long. Here the CDR3 reads CASTRDRRGTQYF. CDR3 bases: TGTGCCAGCACCAGGGACAGGAGGGGGACCCAGTACTTC.

The chain links TRBV5-4 to TRBJ2-5, with D perhaps matching TRBD1 (6 bases). Trimming pared 0 bases from V and 7 bases from J, leaving 7 bases between. Germline lookup yields CDR1 SGHNT and CDR2 YYREEE (reference sequence). The CDR3 covers 12 residues. The CDR3 sequence: CASSLARGTQYF. The CDR3 nucleotides are TGTGCCAGCAGCTTGGCCAGGGGGACCCAGTACTTC. Complete variable domain (other parts from reference TRBV5-4 and TRBJ2-5): ETGVTQSPTHLIKTRGQQVTLRCSSQSGHNTVSWYQQALGQGPQFIFQYYREEENGRGNFPPRFSGLQFPNYSSELNVNALELDDSALYLCASSLARGTQYFGPGTRLLVL.

The chain uses TRBV6-2 or TRBV6-3 and TRBJ1-1; D is undetermined. V lost 2 bases and J 7 bases, leaving 8 bases between the germline ends. This CDR3 is built from 12 residues. Germline V gene lookup returns CDR1 MNHEY and CDR2 SVGEGT. This chain's CDR3 is CASSYPPIEAFF. In DNA, the CDR3 is TGTGCCAGCAGTTACCCCCCAATTGAAGCTTTCTTT.

This clone appeared a few times. The chain joins TRBV12-3 or TRBV12-4 to TRBJ1-5; perhaps TRBD1 as D (6 bases). V was trimmed by 2 bases and J by 7 bases, leaving 9 bases between them. This CDR3 has 13 residues. CDR3 DNA sequence: TGTGCCAGCAGTTTAATGGGGGCCCAGCCCCAGCATTTT. Protein: CASSLMGAQPQHF.

This clone was seen a handful of times. CDR3 nucleotide sequence: TGTGCCAGCAGTGGGCCGAACACTGAAGCTTTCTTT. Translated: CASSGPNTEAFF. V is TRBV25-1 and J is TRBJ1-1; D ambiguous. The CDR3 has 12 residues. The germline V gene has CDR1 MGHDK and CDR2 SYGVNS. Deletions cut 4 bases from V and 1 base from J, with 4 bases between.

This chain links TRBV11-3 with TRBJ2-2; D possibly corresponds to TRBD1 (5 bases). CDR1 is SGHNT, CDR2 YENEEA, per germline. Trimming left V 4 bases short and J 0 bases short, with 15 bases between. This CDR3 contains 17 residues. The CDR3 coding sequence is TGTGCCAGCAGCTCACCAGACAGTCCTGCGAACACCGGGGAGCTGTTTTTT. Translated: CASSSPDSPANTGELFF. Full variable domain (missing parts from reference TRBV11-3 and TRBJ2-2): EAGVVQSPRYKIIEKKQPVAFWCNPISGHNTLYWYLQNLGQGPELLIRYENEEAVDDSQLPKDRFSAERLKGVDSTLKIQPAELGDSAVYLCASSSPDSPANTGELFFGEGSRLTVL.

The chain employs TRBV27 and TRBJ1-1; tentative D call: TRBD1 (5 bases). Germline V gene sequence: CDR1 MNHEY, CDR2 SMNVEV (reference sequence). The CDR3 covers 10 residues. Written as DNA, the CDR3 is TGTGCTTCCCGAGACAGAGAAACTTTCTTT. Translation: CASRDRETFF.

This chain uses TRBV19 with TRBJ1-5; D unresolved. The germline CDR1 and CDR2 sequences are LNHDA and SQIVND (reference sequence). V was cut by 1 base and J by 0 bases, with 7 bases left in between. There are 15 residues in the CDR3. The CDR3 protein is CASSIGLISNQPQHF. The DNA for the CDR3 is TGTGCCAGTAGTATAGGGCTGATTAGCAATCAGCCCCAGCATTTT.